This T cell receptor beta chain was captured in a study of shared clonotypes between healthy human individuals. V shed 1 base and J shed 0 bases, with 16 bases lying between them. The CDR3 sequence is 17 residues long. Looked up from germline, CDR1 is SGHVS and CDR2 is FQNEAQ. Using immunoSEQ multiplex PCR, the repertoire was profiled, and TCRdb retains in-frame clones only, with some absent. This table holds over a million clones, 98% found once. Input material: naive CD4+ T cells sorted from blood. The subset was: CD45RA+ positively selected. This chain uses TRBV7-8 with TRBJ2-7; possibly TRBD1 or TRBD2 for D (5 bases each). The clonotype originates from a man aged 25-40 years in good health. In nucleotides, the CDR3 is TGTGCCAGCAGCTTAGTGGGGTTGGGGGTTAGCTCCTACGAGCAGTACTTC. Protein product: CASSLVGLGVSSYEQYF.